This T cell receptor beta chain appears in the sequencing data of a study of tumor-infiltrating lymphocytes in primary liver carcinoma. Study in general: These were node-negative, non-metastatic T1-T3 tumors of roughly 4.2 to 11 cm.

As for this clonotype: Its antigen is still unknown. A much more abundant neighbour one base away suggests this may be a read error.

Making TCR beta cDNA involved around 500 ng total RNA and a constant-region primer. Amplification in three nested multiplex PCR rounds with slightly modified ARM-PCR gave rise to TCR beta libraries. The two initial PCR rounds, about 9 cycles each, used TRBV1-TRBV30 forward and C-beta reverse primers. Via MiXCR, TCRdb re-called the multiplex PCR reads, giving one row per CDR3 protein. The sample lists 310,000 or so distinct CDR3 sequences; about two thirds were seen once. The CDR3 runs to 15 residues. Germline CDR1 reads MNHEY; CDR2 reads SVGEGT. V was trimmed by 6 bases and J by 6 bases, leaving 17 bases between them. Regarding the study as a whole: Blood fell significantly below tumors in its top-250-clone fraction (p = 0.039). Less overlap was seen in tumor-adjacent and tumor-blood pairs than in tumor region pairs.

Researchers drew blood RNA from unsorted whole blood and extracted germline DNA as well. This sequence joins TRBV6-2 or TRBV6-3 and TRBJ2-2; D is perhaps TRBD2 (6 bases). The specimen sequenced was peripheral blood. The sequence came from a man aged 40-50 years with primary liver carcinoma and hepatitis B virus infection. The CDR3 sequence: CASSRTNGKSGELFF. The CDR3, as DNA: TGTGCCAGCAGCCGGACTAACGGGAAATCCGGGGAGCTGTTTTTT.